This TCR beta chain was sequenced during a study of blood T cells in healthy people across ages. Germline lookup yields CDR1 SGHDT and CDR2 YYEEEE. V was clipped by 3 bases and J by 6 bases; unmatched bases: 8. CDR3 length: 15 residues. Primers used in a second PCR of roughly 7 to 11 cycles were a sample-barcoded 5' primer and a J-beta primer mix. No fewer than 2.5 million CDR3-containing paired-end reads came from each sample. TCRdb used MiXCR to reprocess the 5' RACE reads, holding one entry per CDR3 protein. This sample yields over 450,000 distinct CDR3 sequences, of which under 30% are seen a single time; around 10% belongs to the top ten. Separately, the same data were catalogued under a study of T cells of mothers and their children. This second study notes: Added by the second PCR's M1S primer were sample barcodes and 2-4 random nucleotides. The data showed no persistent microchimeric T cell clones.

Material for sequencing was blood. The chain joins TRBV5-6 to TRBJ1-3, with 8 bases identical to TRBD1. This clonotype originated in a boy younger than 18 in good health. The CDR3 here is CASSSRQGLTNTIYF. The CDR3 nucleotides read TGTGCCAGCAGCTCTCGACAGGGGCTTACAAACACCATATATTTT.